The clone carrying this TCR beta chain was observed a handful of times. The antigen is unknown. The data were taken from a study of T-cell memory formation after mild COVID-19. For the study at large: Largely donor-specific TCR clusters were found. Study-wide results and limits: Clones shrinking from day 15 to 85 showed even CD4/CD8 mixes; later expanders tilted CD4+. Some SARS-CoV-2-responding clones were already detected in memory before infection. CD4+ contracting clones lay mainly in CM and EM, CD8+ ones in EMRA.

Each CDR3 protein is one row after TCRdb ran MiXCR on the 5' RACE reads. The data show a few hundred thousand distinct CDR3 sequences, about 23% seen once. Sequencing input: PBMCs or a T cell subset sorted from them (not recorded which). The receptor was derived from an adult woman who had mild COVID-19 (a few samples of this study predate the infection). Cell type and time point are not known.

Here the CDR3 reads CASSQGEGSAYNEQFF. In DNA, the CDR3 is TGCGCCAGCAGCCAAGGCGAGGGGAGCGCCTACAATGAGCAGTTCTTC. The chain combines TRBV4-1 with TRBJ2-1; the D call may be TRBD1 or TRBD2 (5 bases each). The ends were cut back, 1 base at V and 2 bases at J, with 12 bases in the middle. The CDR3 covers 16 residues. Germline CDR1 MGHRA, CDR2 YSYEKL.